A selection of T cell receptor beta chains follows, all from one sample in a study of response to subunit inactivated influenza vaccine. One entry per CDR3 protein, called by TCRdb with MiXCR from the RT-PCR reads. The sample consists of 600,000 to 850,000 distinct CDR3 sequences, 14% of them appearing once. Sequencing was performed on PBMCs from blood, taken around 15 days before vaccination. These receptors originate from a man aged 50-60 years who received an inactivated influenza vaccine. Both conserved end residues are part of each CDR3. Each record gives: clone size, D gene, V gene, J gene, CDR3 protein, CDR3 DNA. The D gene is left open where the match is weak. Some rows mark clone size as missing; the rest say once, few, many or name a class of expanded clone.

abundance: few; d_gene: TRBD1; v_gene: TRBV6-5; j_gene: TRBJ1-5; CDR3aa: CASSYTRDRGQPQHF; CDR3nt: TGTGCCAGCAGTTACACCCGGGACAGGGGTCAGCCCCAGCATTTT
abundance: -; d_gene: -; v_gene: TRBV21-1; j_gene: TRBJ2-2; CDR3aa: CASQDQKASCNTGELFF; CDR3nt: TGTGCCAGCCAGGACCAAAAGGCTAGCTGTAACACCGGGGAGCTGTTTTTT
abundance: -; d_gene: -; v_gene: TRBV4-3; j_gene: TRBJ1-2; CDR3aa: CASSQDRAPFYGYTF; CDR3nt: TGCGCCAGCAGCCAAGACAGGGCTCCATTTTATGGCTACACCTTC
abundance: many; d_gene: TRBD1; v_gene: TRBV5-1; j_gene: TRBJ1-6; CDR3aa: CASSAGTENSPLHF; CDR3nt: TGCGCCAGCAGCGCGGGGACAGAGAATTCACCCCTCCACTTT
abundance: -; d_gene: -; v_gene: TRBV20-1; j_gene: TRBJ1-5; CDR3aa: CSATPGAASQPQHF; CDR3nt: TGCAGTGCTACTCCCGGCGCCGCGAGTCAGCCCCAGCATTTT
abundance: many; d_gene: TRBD2; v_gene: TRBV12-3/TRBV12-4; j_gene: TRBJ2-4; CDR3aa: CASSGIAGGPSNIQYF; CDR3nt: TGTGCCAGCAGTGGGATTGCGGGGGGGCCGTCAAACATTCAGTACTTC
abundance: -; d_gene: -; v_gene: TRBV9; j_gene: TRBJ2-3; CDR3aa: CASSKVPGGTDTQYF; CDR3nt: TGTGCCAGCAGTAAAGTCCCGGGGGGCACAGATACGCAGTATTTT
abundance: -; d_gene: -; v_gene: TRBV4-2; j_gene: TRBJ2-1; CDR3aa: CASSQVTGQGGNEQFF; CDR3nt: TGTGCCAGCAGCCAAGTGACGGGACAAGGAGGCAATGAGCAGTTCTTC
abundance: many; d_gene: -; v_gene: TRBV24-1; j_gene: TRBJ1-5; CDR3aa: CATSGPGPNQPQHF; CDR3nt: TGTGCCACCAGCGGACCGGGGCCGAATCAGCCCCAGCATTTT
abundance: few; d_gene: -; v_gene: TRBV29-1; j_gene: TRBJ2-1; CDR3aa: CSVAESSYNEQFF; CDR3nt: TGCAGCGTTGCGGAGAGCTCCTACAATGAGCAGTTCTTC
abundance: few; d_gene: -; v_gene: TRBV5-1; j_gene: TRBJ2-5; CDR3aa: CASSDRDGHEPQETQYF; CDR3nt: TGCGCCAGCAGCGACCGGGACGGCCACGAGCCTCAAGAGACCCAGTACTTC
abundance: few; d_gene: TRBD1; v_gene: TRBV28; j_gene: TRBJ1-5; CDR3aa: CASSAPTTGGNQPQHF; CDR3nt: TGTGCCAGCAGTGCCCCAACTACAGGGGGGAATCAGCCCCAGCATTTT
abundance: -; d_gene: TRBD1; v_gene: TRBV12-3/TRBV12-4; j_gene: TRBJ2-7; CDR3aa: CASRDSFTGAEQYF; CDR3nt: TGTGCCAGCAGAGACAGCTTTACAGGGGCCGAGCAGTACTTC
abundance: few; d_gene: -; v_gene: TRBV24-1; j_gene: TRBJ1-2; CDR3aa: CATSDSGDYGYTF; CDR3nt: TGTGCCACCAGTGATTCCGGGGACTATGGCTACACCTTC
abundance: -; d_gene: TRBD2; v_gene: TRBV6-1; j_gene: TRBJ2-3; CDR3aa: CASRSLLAGARTQYF; CDR3nt: TGTGCCAGCAGGAGTCTCCTAGCGGGGGCCCGTACGCAGTATTTT
abundance: -; d_gene: -; v_gene: TRBV7-8; j_gene: TRBJ2-3; CDR3aa: CASSLDLIVGGDTQYF; CDR3nt: TGTGCCAGCAGCTTAGACCTTATCGTTGGGGGGGATACGCAGTATTTT
abundance: -; d_gene: -; v_gene: TRBV5-1; j_gene: TRBJ2-2; CDR3aa: CASSLKGSGTGELFF; CDR3nt: TGCGCCAGCAGCTTGAAGGGGTCCGGCACCGGGGAGCTGTTTTTT
abundance: few; d_gene: TRBD1; v_gene: TRBV7-2; j_gene: TRBJ2-1; CDR3aa: CASSSDRRAYNEQFF; CDR3nt: TGTGCCAGCAGCTCGGACAGGCGGGCGTACAATGAGCAGTTCTTC
abundance: few; d_gene: TRBD1; v_gene: TRBV5-1; j_gene: TRBJ1-2; CDR3aa: CASRPGQGSDGYTF; CDR3nt: TGCGCCAGCAGGCCGGGACAGGGGAGTGATGGCTACACCTTC
abundance: -; d_gene: -; v_gene: TRBV5-1; j_gene: TRBJ2-7; CDR3aa: CASSLLPAFRDQPSYEQYF; CDR3nt: TGCGCCAGCAGCTTGCTACCCGCGTTCCGGGACCAGCCGTCCTACGAGCAGTACTTC
abundance: many; d_gene: -; v_gene: TRBV12-3/TRBV12-4; j_gene: TRBJ1-6; CDR3aa: CASSQGTGQTLHF; CDR3nt: TGTGCCAGCAGTCAAGGGACGGGTCAAACCCTCCACTTT
abundance: many; d_gene: TRBD2; v_gene: TRBV6-1; j_gene: TRBJ2-1; CDR3aa: CASSTSSGGYNEQFF; CDR3nt: TGTGCCAGCAGCACTTCTAGCGGGGGGTACAATGAGCAGTTCTTC
abundance: few; d_gene: TRBD2; v_gene: TRBV4-1; j_gene: TRBJ2-1; CDR3aa: CASSHSGTSGVSYNEQFF; CDR3nt: TGCGCCAGCAGCCACTCCGGGACTAGCGGGGTTTCTTACAATGAGCAGTTCTTC
abundance: -; d_gene: -; v_gene: TRBV7-2; j_gene: TRBJ2-5; CDR3aa: CASSTSWVETQYF; CDR3nt: TGTGCCAGCAGCACGTCATGGGTGGAGACCCAGTACTTC
abundance: few; d_gene: -; v_gene: TRBV5-1; j_gene: TRBJ2-3; CDR3aa: CASSSGGTARRITDTQYF; CDR3nt: TGCGCCAGCAGCTCCGGAGGTACGGCTAGACGGATCACAGATACGCAGTATTTT
abundance: many; d_gene: -; v_gene: TRBV5-4; j_gene: TRBJ2-7; CDR3aa: CASQGGTHEQYF; CDR3nt: TGTGCCAGCCAAGGTGGAACCCACGAGCAGTACTTC
abundance: few; d_gene: -; v_gene: TRBV3-1; j_gene: TRBJ2-3; CDR3aa: CASSRRGRGTDTQYF; CDR3nt: TGTGCCAGCAGCCGAAGGGGCAGGGGAACAGATACGCAGTATTTT
abundance: -; d_gene: -; v_gene: TRBV5-6; j_gene: TRBJ2-5; CDR3aa: CASSLLTGVGETQYF; CDR3nt: TGTGCCAGCAGCTTATTGACGGGAGTAGGGGAGACCCAGTACTTC
abundance: -; d_gene: TRBD2; v_gene: TRBV7-2; j_gene: TRBJ2-3; CDR3aa: CASSLTSGLASDTQYF; CDR3nt: TGTGCCAGCAGCTTGACCTCGGGACTAGCGTCAGATACGCAGTATTTT
abundance: -; d_gene: -; v_gene: TRBV2; j_gene: TRBJ2-5; CDR3aa: CASKSSPVRGETQYF; CDR3nt: TGTGCCAGCAAATCCAGTCCGGTTAGGGGAGAGACCCAGTACTTC
abundance: -; d_gene: TRBD2; v_gene: TRBV7-2; j_gene: TRBJ2-1; CDR3aa: CASSRAGGPVNEQFF; CDR3nt: TGTGCCAGCAGCCGAGCGGGAGGGCCGGTAAATGAGCAGTTCTTC
abundance: few; d_gene: TRBD2; v_gene: TRBV28; j_gene: TRBJ2-1; CDR3aa: CASNTPIAGVGEQFF; CDR3nt: TGTGCCAGCAATACACCTATAGCGGGAGTGGGTGAGCAGTTCTTC
abundance: few; d_gene: -; v_gene: TRBV4-3; j_gene: TRBJ2-5; CDR3aa: CASSQGVQETQYF; CDR3nt: TGCGCCAGCAGCCAAGGGGTCCAAGAGACCCAGTACTTC
abundance: once; d_gene: -; v_gene: TRBV28; j_gene: TRBJ1-1; CDR3aa: CASSIGGSTEAFF; CDR3nt: TGTGCCAGCAGCATAGGGGGGTCGACTGAAGCTTTCTTT
abundance: few; d_gene: -; v_gene: TRBV29-1; j_gene: TRBJ2-2; CDR3aa: CSVGRTGTRNTGELFF; CDR3nt: TGCAGCGTTGGCAGAACCGGGACGAGGAACACCGGGGAGCTGTTTTTT
abundance: -; d_gene: TRBD2; v_gene: TRBV28; j_gene: TRBJ2-1; CDR3aa: CASSLLGLAGTYNEQFF; CDR3nt: TGTGCCAGCAGTTTATTGGGACTAGCGGGGACCTACAATGAGCAGTTCTTC
abundance: -; d_gene: -; v_gene: TRBV10-3; j_gene: TRBJ2-5; CDR3aa: CAISVRVGGETQYF; CDR3nt: TGTGCCATCAGTGTCAGGGTCGGTGGAGAGACCCAGTACTTC
abundance: -; d_gene: -; v_gene: TRBV7-7; j_gene: TRBJ2-1; CDR3aa: CASSFSRMYNEQFF; CDR3nt: TGTGCCAGCAGCTTCTCTAGGATGTATAATGAGCAGTTCTTC
abundance: few; d_gene: -; v_gene: TRBV7-9; j_gene: TRBJ1-1; CDR3aa: CASSTHRDGTEAFF; CDR3nt: TGTGCCAGCAGCACTCACAGGGACGGCACTGAAGCTTTCTTT
abundance: few; d_gene: -; v_gene: TRBV20-1; j_gene: TRBJ2-3; CDR3aa: CSARDTTGSQYF; CDR3nt: TGCAGTGCTAGAGACACCACAGGGTCGCAGTATTTT
abundance: -; d_gene: -; v_gene: TRBV20-1; j_gene: TRBJ1-2; CDR3aa: CSARATANYGYTF; CDR3nt: TGCAGTGCTAGAGCAACAGCTAACTATGGCTACACCTTC
abundance: few; d_gene: -; v_gene: TRBV12-3/TRBV12-4; j_gene: TRBJ2-5; CDR3aa: CASSLIRETQYF; CDR3nt: TGTGCCAGCAGTTTAATCCGGGAGACCCAGTACTTC
abundance: few; d_gene: -; v_gene: TRBV28; j_gene: TRBJ2-7; CDR3aa: CASSGFTYEQYF; CDR3nt: TGTGCCAGCAGTGGATTCACCTACGAGCAGTACTTC
abundance: few; d_gene: -; v_gene: TRBV7-6; j_gene: TRBJ2-1; CDR3aa: CASKPGIDNEQFF; CDR3nt: TGTGCCAGCAAACCGGGTATAGACAATGAGCAGTTCTTC
abundance: few; d_gene: -; v_gene: TRBV2; j_gene: TRBJ2-2; CDR3aa: CASSPDIPGELFF; CDR3nt: TGTGCCAGCAGTCCGGACATTCCAGGGGAGCTGTTTTTT
abundance: -; d_gene: -; v_gene: TRBV7-2; j_gene: TRBJ1-1; CDR3aa: CASSLSRGGATTEAFF; CDR3nt: TGTGCCAGCAGCTTAAGCCGGGGGGGGGCGACGACTGAAGCTTTCTTT
abundance: -; d_gene: -; v_gene: TRBV5-1; j_gene: TRBJ2-5; CDR3aa: CASSPRTEQETQYF; CDR3nt: TGCGCCAGCAGCCCTCGTACGGAGCAAGAGACCCAGTACTTC
abundance: -; d_gene: TRBD2; v_gene: TRBV10-3; j_gene: TRBJ2-5; CDR3aa: CAISESGRLQETQYF; CDR3nt: TGTGCCATCAGTGAAAGCGGGAGGCTCCAAGAGACCCAGTACTTC
abundance: few; d_gene: TRBD1; v_gene: TRBV24-1; j_gene: TRBJ2-3; CDR3aa: CATWTGQDTDTQYF; CDR3nt: TGTGCCACCTGGACAGGGCAAGACACAGATACGCAGTATTTT
abundance: many; d_gene: -; v_gene: TRBV29-1; j_gene: TRBJ1-1; CDR3aa: CSVADGNTEAFF; CDR3nt: TGCAGCGTCGCCGACGGGAACACTGAAGCTTTCTTT
abundance: few; d_gene: -; v_gene: TRBV30; j_gene: TRBJ2-1; CDR3aa: CAWSQSQVLAFF; CDR3nt: TGTGCCTGGAGTCAATCGCAGGTATTGGCGTTCTTC
abundance: -; d_gene: -; v_gene: TRBV5-6; j_gene: TRBJ1-2; CDR3aa: CASRLTGTLGYTF; CDR3nt: TGTGCCAGCAGGTTAACAGGGACGTTGGGCTACACCTTC
abundance: -; d_gene: -; v_gene: TRBV3-1; j_gene: TRBJ1-1; CDR3aa: CASSLSDQGHTEAFF; CDR3nt: TGTGCCAGCAGCCTTTCTGATCAGGGGCACACTGAAGCTTTCTTT
abundance: -; d_gene: -; v_gene: TRBV2; j_gene: TRBJ2-3; CDR3aa: CASGGALGGADTQYF; CDR3nt: TGTGCCAGCGGGGGCGCGCTGGGGGGGGCAGATACGCAGTATTTT
abundance: -; d_gene: TRBD2; v_gene: TRBV7-2; j_gene: TRBJ2-5; CDR3aa: CASSSKGLAGGSQYF; CDR3nt: TGTGCCAGCAGCTCTAAAGGGCTAGCGGGAGGATCCCAGTACTTC
abundance: -; d_gene: TRBD1; v_gene: TRBV20-1; j_gene: TRBJ2-7; CDR3aa: CSATDRDRGRYEQYF; CDR3nt: TGCAGTGCGACTGATCGGGACAGGGGAAGATACGAGCAGTACTTC
abundance: -; d_gene: TRBD1; v_gene: TRBV18; j_gene: TRBJ1-2; CDR3aa: CASSRGPGGEGYTF; CDR3nt: TGTGCCAGCTCCCGAGGCCCAGGGGGCGAAGGCTACACCTTC
abundance: few; d_gene: -; v_gene: TRBV29-1; j_gene: TRBJ2-2; CDR3aa: CSASWAGELFF; CDR3nt: TGCAGCGCGTCATGGGCCGGGGAGCTGTTTTTT
abundance: -; d_gene: TRBD2; v_gene: TRBV5-6; j_gene: TRBJ2-1; CDR3aa: CASSSGTSTYNEQFF; CDR3nt: TGTGCCAGCAGCAGCGGGACTAGCACCTACAATGAGCAGTTCTTC
abundance: -; d_gene: -; v_gene: TRBV2; j_gene: TRBJ1-6; CDR3aa: CASSDGYSSYNSPLHF; CDR3nt: TGTGCCAGCAGTGACGGCTATAGCTCCTATAATTCACCCCTCCACTTT